Listed below are T cell receptor beta chains from one sample, sequenced in a study of T cells in localized non-small cell lung cancer. This table comes from immunoSEQ multiplex PCR, and its TCRdb copy is limited to in-frame clones, with some not included. This table holds over 20,000 clones, approximately 85% found once. This specimen was peripheral blood mononuclear cells, taken before any cancer treatment. Every receptor here comes from a male donor at least 60 years old with stage II lung adenocarcinoma. Both conserved end residues are part of each CDR3. D genes are given only for firm matches. The listing skips clone size in some rows; elsewhere it reads once, few, many or a size class.

abundance: NA
d_gene: TRBD1
j_gene: TRBJ2-1
v_gene: TRBV5-4
CDR3nt: TGTGCCAGCAGCTTGGGTCGACAGGGGGCGGGGAATGAGCAGTTCTTC
CDR3aa: CASSLGRQGAGNEQFF

abundance: NA
d_gene: TRBD2
j_gene: TRBJ2-1
v_gene: TRBV6-1
CDR3nt: TGTGCCAGCAGTGGCCAGGGACTAGTTCAGAATGAGCAGTTCTTC
CDR3aa: CASSGQGLVQNEQFF

abundance: NA
d_gene: NA
j_gene: TRBJ2-1
v_gene: TRBV5-4
CDR3nt: TGTGCCAGCAGCTTGGGGGCGGGGTCCTACAATGAGCAGTTCTTC
CDR3aa: CASSLGAGSYNEQFF

abundance: NA
d_gene: NA
j_gene: TRBJ2-7
v_gene: TRBV9
CDR3nt: TGTGCCAGCAGCGTAACAGGGATCTCCTACGAGCAGTACTTC
CDR3aa: CASSVTGISYEQYF

abundance: NA
d_gene: NA
j_gene: TRBJ2-1
v_gene: TRBV5-1
CDR3nt: TGCGCCAGCAGCTTGGGGGACGTCAACAATGAGCAGTTCTTC
CDR3aa: CASSLGDVNNEQFF

abundance: few
d_gene: TRBD2
j_gene: TRBJ2-3
v_gene: TRBV7-9
CDR3nt: TGTGCCAGCAGCTTAGGGTTAGCGGGAGAAGATACGCAGTATTTT
CDR3aa: CASSLGLAGEDTQYF

abundance: NA
d_gene: NA
j_gene: TRBJ2-7
v_gene: TRBV2
CDR3nt: TGTGCCAGCAGTTTCGGGGGTCAGCTAGGCAGGGGCTACGAGCAGTACTTC
CDR3aa: CASSFGGQLGRGYEQYF

abundance: NA
d_gene: NA
j_gene: TRBJ2-3
v_gene: TRBV2
CDR3nt: TGTGCCAGCCCTATTTCTAGCGTCCCAGATACGCAGTATTTT
CDR3aa: CASPISSVPDTQYF

abundance: NA
d_gene: TRBD1
j_gene: TRBJ2-7
v_gene: TRBV11-1
CDR3nt: TGTGCCAGCAGCTTAAACCCGGGACAGACCTACGAGCAGTACTTC
CDR3aa: CASSLNPGQTYEQYF

abundance: NA
d_gene: NA
j_gene: TRBJ1-3
v_gene: TRBV7-2
CDR3nt: TGTGCCAGCAGCTTAGCAGTCGGAAACACCATATATTTT
CDR3aa: CASSLAVGNTIYF

abundance: NA
d_gene: NA
j_gene: TRBJ2-7
v_gene: TRBV4-1
CDR3nt: TGCGCCAGCAGCCAAGGAGGTGCCTCCGGAGACGAGCAGTACTTC
CDR3aa: CASSQGGASGDEQYF

abundance: once
d_gene: TRBD1
j_gene: TRBJ2-3
v_gene: TRBV2
CDR3nt: TGTGCCAGCAGCCCGGGGACAGTCGCCACGGATACGCAGTATTTT
CDR3aa: CASSPGTVATDTQYF

abundance: NA
d_gene: TRBD2
j_gene: TRBJ2-3
v_gene: TRBV6-1
CDR3nt: TGTGCCAGCAGTCGGACTAGCCCTAATACGCAGTATTTT
CDR3aa: CASSRTSPNTQYF

abundance: NA
d_gene: NA
j_gene: TRBJ1-1
v_gene: TRBV28
CDR3nt: TGTGCCAGCAGACAGGTGGGAGGGCGGCACACTGAAGCTTTCTTT
CDR3aa: CASRQVGGRHTEAFF

abundance: NA
d_gene: NA
j_gene: TRBJ1-1
v_gene: TRBV6-4
CDR3nt: TGTGCCAGCAGCTGGACAGTGAACACTGAAGCTTTCTTT
CDR3aa: CASSWTVNTEAFF

abundance: NA
d_gene: NA
j_gene: TRBJ2-7
v_gene: TRBV18
CDR3nt: TGTGCCAGCTCCCCGGGTAACTACGAGCAGTACTTC
CDR3aa: CASSPGNYEQYF

abundance: NA
d_gene: TRBD1
j_gene: TRBJ2-2
v_gene: TRBV18
CDR3nt: TGTGCCAGCTCACCAGAGGAGCAGGGGGCAAAACCCGGGGAGCTGTTTTTT
CDR3aa: CASSPEEQGAKPGELFF

abundance: NA
d_gene: TRBD2
j_gene: TRBJ2-5
v_gene: TRBV11-2
CDR3nt: TGTGCCAGCAGCTTGGCTAGCGGGAGTGGGGAGACCCAGTACTTC
CDR3aa: CASSLASGSGETQYF

abundance: few
d_gene: TRBD1
j_gene: TRBJ2-2
v_gene: TRBV2
CDR3nt: TGTGCCAGCGGGCTGGGACAGGCCACCGGGGAGCTGTTTTTT
CDR3aa: CASGLGQATGELFF

abundance: NA
d_gene: NA
j_gene: TRBJ1-1
v_gene: TRBV28
CDR3nt: TGTGCCAGCAGTTTACTCAGGGAGGCAGCTTTCTTT
CDR3aa: CASSLLREAAFF

abundance: few
d_gene: TRBD2
j_gene: TRBJ2-1
v_gene: TRBV11-2
CDR3nt: TGTGCCAGCAGCTTCACTAGCGGGACTTACAATGAGCAGTTCTTC
CDR3aa: CASSFTSGTYNEQFF

abundance: NA
d_gene: NA
j_gene: TRBJ2-2
v_gene: TRBV5-1
CDR3nt: TGCGCCAGCAGGGCAGGAGGGGCCACCGGGGAGCTGTTTTTT
CDR3aa: CASRAGGATGELFF

abundance: few
d_gene: NA
j_gene: TRBJ2-2
v_gene: TRBV21-1
CDR3nt: TGTGCCAGCAGCAAAACTAGACATGTCACGGAGGGCACCGGGGAGCTGTTTTTT
CDR3aa: CASSKTRHVTEGTGELFF

abundance: NA
d_gene: NA
j_gene: TRBJ2-3
v_gene: TRBV27
CDR3nt: TGTGCCAGCAGTTTATCGGCCCCGGATACGCAGTATTTT
CDR3aa: CASSLSAPDTQYF

abundance: NA
d_gene: TRBD1
j_gene: TRBJ2-5
v_gene: TRBV18
CDR3nt: TGTGCCAGCTCACCAGACGACAGGGGGTGGACCCAGTACTTC
CDR3aa: CASSPDDRGWTQYF

abundance: NA
d_gene: TRBD2
j_gene: TRBJ2-4
v_gene: TRBV6-1
CDR3nt: TGTGCCAGCAGACTCTGGGGGGGGGAAAACATTCAGTACTTC
CDR3aa: CASRLWGGENIQYF

abundance: NA
d_gene: NA
j_gene: TRBJ2-5
v_gene: TRBV28
CDR3nt: TGTGCCAGCAGTTGGGGCCAAGAGACCCAGTACTTC
CDR3aa: CASSWGQETQYF

abundance: once
d_gene: TRBD1
j_gene: TRBJ1-4
v_gene: TRBV11-2
CDR3nt: TGTGCCAGCAGCTTAGTGTTTGGAATGGCAGGGGGGGAAAAACTGTTTTTT
CDR3aa: CASSLVFGMAGGEKLFF

abundance: few
d_gene: NA
j_gene: TRBJ1-5
v_gene: TRBV2
CDR3nt: TGTGCCAGCAGTGAACGGGGGAATGGCAATCAGCCCCAGCATTTT
CDR3aa: CASSERGNGNQPQHF

abundance: NA
d_gene: NA
j_gene: TRBJ2-3
v_gene: TRBV9
CDR3nt: TGTGCCAGCAGCGTAGTTGGAAGGAGCACAGATACGCAGTATTTT
CDR3aa: CASSVVGRSTDTQYF

abundance: NA
d_gene: NA
j_gene: TRBJ2-3
v_gene: TRBV6-5
CDR3nt: TGTGCCAGCATGGGGGGAGCAGATACGCAGTATTTT
CDR3aa: CASMGGADTQYF

abundance: NA
d_gene: NA
j_gene: TRBJ2-7
v_gene: TRBV28
CDR3nt: TGTGCCAGCAGACGGGTAAGAGGCGGGAGAGGGGGTGGACCCTACGAGCAGTACTTC
CDR3aa: CASRRVRGGRGGGPYEQYF

abundance: NA
d_gene: TRBD1
j_gene: TRBJ1-1
v_gene: TRBV27
CDR3nt: TGTGCCAGCAGTTATACAGGGGAAGGGGAGGCTTTCTTT
CDR3aa: CASSYTGEGEAFF

abundance: NA
d_gene: NA
j_gene: TRBJ1-1
v_gene: TRBV2
CDR3nt: TGTGCCAGCAGTGAAGCGACGGGGAGGAATATTTGGGCTTTCTTT
CDR3aa: CASSEATGRNIWAFF

abundance: NA
d_gene: TRBD1
j_gene: TRBJ1-4
v_gene: TRBV19
CDR3nt: TGTGCCACCGACGGGACAGGCTCAAAACTGTTTTTT
CDR3aa: CATDGTGSKLFF

abundance: NA
d_gene: NA
j_gene: TRBJ2-1
v_gene: TRBV10-3
CDR3nt: TGTGCCATCAGACCCCAAAAAATGAGCTCCTACAATGAGCAGTTCTTC
CDR3aa: CAIRPQKMSSYNEQFF

abundance: NA
d_gene: TRBD1
j_gene: TRBJ1-2
v_gene: TRBV11-3
CDR3nt: TGTGCCAGCAGACCACAGGGGGCGCACTATGGCTACACCTTC
CDR3aa: CASRPQGAHYGYTF

abundance: NA
d_gene: NA
j_gene: TRBJ2-1
v_gene: TRBV11-3
CDR3nt: TGTGCCAGCAGCTCGTCCAATGAGCAGTTCTTC
CDR3aa: CASSSSNEQFF

abundance: NA
d_gene: NA
j_gene: TRBJ1-2
v_gene: TRBV5-1
CDR3nt: TGCGCCAGCAGCGGGGGCTCGGCGGGGAGGGGCCTCGGCTACACCTTC
CDR3aa: CASSGGSAGRGLGYTF

abundance: NA
d_gene: NA
j_gene: TRBJ2-1
v_gene: TRBV18
CDR3nt: TGTGCCAGCTCCTACGCGTCAGCCCGGGATGAGCAGTTCTTC
CDR3aa: CASSYASARDEQFF

abundance: NA
d_gene: NA
j_gene: TRBJ1-5
v_gene: TRBV6-6
CDR3nt: TGTGCCAGCAGTCCGGGGGGGCCCCAGCATTTT
CDR3aa: CASSPGGPQHF

abundance: NA
d_gene: NA
j_gene: TRBJ1-3
v_gene: TRBV5-4
CDR3nt: TGTGCCAGCAGCACAGACGGACTCTCTGGAAACACCATATATTTT
CDR3aa: CASSTDGLSGNTIYF

abundance: NA
d_gene: TRBD2
j_gene: TRBJ2-1
v_gene: TRBV7-9
CDR3nt: TGTGCCAGCAGCTTAACTAGCGGGGTTCACAATGAGCAGTTCTTC
CDR3aa: CASSLTSGVHNEQFF

abundance: NA
d_gene: NA
j_gene: TRBJ1-2
v_gene: TRBV19
CDR3nt: TGTGCCAGTAGTATTCTGGGGAACTATGGCTACACCTTC
CDR3aa: CASSILGNYGYTF

abundance: NA
d_gene: NA
j_gene: TRBJ1-3
v_gene: TRBV19
CDR3nt: TGTGCCAGTAGTATATTGGCAGGGCAAGGCGCTGGAAACACCATATATTTT
CDR3aa: CASSILAGQGAGNTIYF

abundance: NA
d_gene: NA
j_gene: TRBJ2-1
v_gene: TRBV5-1
CDR3nt: TGCGCCAGCAACTCACTCCCGGGGAGGAATGAGCAGTTCTTC
CDR3aa: CASNSLPGRNEQFF

abundance: NA
d_gene: TRBD1
j_gene: TRBJ2-5
v_gene: TRBV5-8
CDR3nt: TGTGCCAGCAGCTACGACAGGGGGCAAGAGACCCAGTACTTC
CDR3aa: CASSYDRGQETQYF

abundance: NA
d_gene: NA
j_gene: TRBJ2-5
v_gene: TRBV28
CDR3nt: TGTGCCAGCAGTTTCAATAGCATGTTGGGGGAGACCCAGTACTTC
CDR3aa: CASSFNSMLGETQYF

abundance: NA
d_gene: TRBD2
j_gene: TRBJ2-7
v_gene: TRBV5-1
CDR3nt: TGCGCCAGCAGCACAGACCCGACTAGCGGGGTCTACGAGCAGTACTTC
CDR3aa: CASSTDPTSGVYEQYF

abundance: NA
d_gene: TRBD2
j_gene: TRBJ2-7
v_gene: TRBV20-1
CDR3nt: TGCAGTGCTAGGGCGGGGGTCGAGCAGTACTTC
CDR3aa: CSARAGVEQYF

abundance: NA
d_gene: NA
j_gene: TRBJ2-7
v_gene: TRBV4-2
CDR3nt: TGTGCCAGCAGCCAAGTTGGACGGTGGGAGGACTACGAGCAGTACTTC
CDR3aa: CASSQVGRWEDYEQYF

abundance: NA
d_gene: NA
j_gene: TRBJ2-3
v_gene: TRBV27
CDR3nt: TGTGCCAGCAGTTTTAACCAGTGGATTGGCACAGATACGCAGTATTTT
CDR3aa: CASSFNQWIGTDTQYF

abundance: NA
d_gene: NA
j_gene: TRBJ2-1
v_gene: TRBV5-4
CDR3nt: TGTGCCAGCAGCTCGGCCAAAGCGGAGTACAATGAGCAGTTCTTC
CDR3aa: CASSSAKAEYNEQFF

abundance: NA
d_gene: NA
j_gene: TRBJ2-7
v_gene: TRBV6-5
CDR3nt: TGTGCCAGCAGGCAGGGTTCAGGCGAGCAGTACTTC
CDR3aa: CASRQGSGEQYF